The rows below give T cell receptor beta chains drawn from one sample of a study of blood T cell repertoires in COVID-19. Here immunoSEQ multiplex PCR was the method, and the copy in TCRdb shows in-frame clones only, minus some. Here the sample spans 350,000 or so clones, approximately 90% being singletons. Sequences were obtained from peripheral blood. The receptor set was obtained from a woman aged 25 to 39 with COVID-19, enrolled during active disease. Each CDR3 is given with its conserved first and last residue. The D gene is left open where the match is weak. Size tells how often a clone was seen (once, few, many) or the class of an expanded clone, and some rows leave it out.

TRBJ1-3 | 14 | TRBV10-3 | NA | NA | TGTGCCATCTCGGACACAGGGCTCGGAAACACCATATATTTT | CAISDTGLGNTIYF
TRBJ2-7 | 14 | TRBV27 | NA | NA | TGTGCCAGCAGTTTACAACAGGGCCCCTACGAGCAGTACTTC | CASSLQQGPYEQYF
TRBJ2-1 | 16 | TRBV28 | TRBD2 | NA | TGTGCCAGCAGTTTGCCTACTAGCGGGGGCTACAATGAGCAGTTCTTC | CASSLPTSGGYNEQFF
TRBJ1-2 | 15 | TRBV2 | NA | NA | TGTGCCAGCAGTGTAGTGGAAGGACAGACCAATGGCTACACCTTC | CASSVVEGQTNGYTF
TRBJ1-2 | 13 | TRBV11-2 | TRBD1 | NA | TGTGCCAGCAGCTTAGAACAGGGGAATGGCTACACCTTC | CASSLEQGNGYTF
TRBJ1-6 | 16 | TRBV19 | NA | NA | TGTGCCAGTAGTTCCCGACAGGCCCCCGGGAATTCACCCCTCCACTTT | CASSSRQAPGNSPLHF
TRBJ2-3 | 16 | TRBV23-1 | NA | NA | TGCGCCAGCAGTCTCTTGTGGGGGGGCCAATATGATACGCAGTATTTT | CASSLLWGGQYDTQYF
TRBJ2-1 | 15 | TRBV5-1 | TRBD2 | NA | TGCGCCAGCAGCTTTTTAAACGGGGGGGCGAATGAGCAGTTCTTC | CASSFLNGGANEQFF
TRBJ1-1 | 14 | TRBV7-9 | NA | NA | TGTGCCAGCAGCCGTGGGGCAGTGAACACTGAAGCTTTCTTT | CASSRGAVNTEAFF
TRBJ2-2 | 17 | TRBV15 | NA | NA | TGTGCCACCAGCAGAGGTGGGGGGATAGCGAACACCGGGGAGCTGTTTTTT | CATSRGGGIANTGELFF
TRBJ1-1 | 10 | TRBV20-1 | NA | NA | TGCAGTGCACCTTTAGCGGAAGCTTTCTTT | CSAPLAEAFF
TRBJ2-6 | 13 | TRBV7-9 | NA | NA | TGTGCCAGCAGCTTCACAGGGGCCAACGTCCTGACTTTC | CASSFTGANVLTF
TRBJ2-1 | 15 | TRBV5-3 | TRBD1 | NA | TGTGCCAGAAGCCCGGGACAGGGTTGGCACAATGAGCAGTTCTTC | CARSPGQGWHNEQFF
TRBJ1-1 | 11 | TRBV3-1/TRBV3-2 | NA | NA | TGTGCCAGCAGCCAAGCAGGGGAAGCTTTCTTT | CASSQAGEAFF
TRBJ1-1 | 13 | TRBV30 | NA | NA | TGTGCCTGGAGTTTGGTCCCCCAGGGTGAAGCTTTCTTT | CAWSLVPQGEAFF
TRBJ1-6 | 14 | TRBV19 | NA | NA | TGTGCCAGTACCAGTACAGGGAGCGGTGGTCTCCTCCACTTT | CASTSTGSGGLLHF
TRBJ2-3 | 17 | TRBV4-2 | TRBD2 | NA | TGTGCCAGCAGCCAAGACTCTCGGGCGGGGGGGCCAGATACGCAGTATTTT | CASSQDSRAGGPDTQYF
TRBJ1-6 | 15 | TRBV4-1 | NA | NA | TGCGCCAGCAGCCAAGTAAGACTATCTGGTTCACCCCTCCACTTT | CASSQVRLSGSPLHF
TRBJ2-1 | 12 | TRBV2 | TRBD2 | NA | TGTGCCAGCCGCGGGGGGGGCAATGAGCAGTTCTTC | CASRGGGNEQFF
TRBJ2-3 | 14 | TRBV30 | TRBD1 | NA | TGTGCCTGGGAAGACAGGGGCCTCACAGATACGCAGTATTTT | CAWEDRGLTDTQYF
TRBJ2-5 | 14 | TRBV4-1 | NA | NA | TGCGCCAGCAGCCAACAGGGTTTAGGGGAGACCCAGTACTTC | CASSQQGLGETQYF
TRBJ1-1 | 17 | TRBV27 | TRBD1 | NA | TGTGCCAGCAGTTTAACCAAGACAGGGTTCATGAACACTGAAGCTTTCTTT | CASSLTKTGFMNTEAFF
TRBJ1-2 | 17 | TRBV3-1/TRBV3-2 | NA | NA | TGTGCCAGCAGCCAAGATTTATTCTGGACAGTCAACTATGGCTACACCTTC | CASSQDLFWTVNYGYTF
TRBJ1-5 | 15 | TRBV3-1/TRBV3-2 | TRBD1 | NA | TGTGCCAGCAGCCAAGGACAGGGCCATAATCAGCCCCAGCATTTT | CASSQGQGHNQPQHF
TRBJ1-2 | 13 | TRBV5-1 | TRBD1 | NA | TGCGCCAGCAGCAGGGGACAGGAGATCGGCTACACCTTC | CASSRGQEIGYTF
TRBJ2-5 | 16 | TRBV13 | NA | NA | TGTGCCAGCAGCCAAAGACAGGCCGGGGCCGTGGAGACCCAGTACTTC | CASSQRQAGAVETQYF
TRBJ1-3 | 17 | TRBV18 | TRBD1 | NA | TGTGCCAGCTCACCGAGTTTCGCGGACAGGGCGCGAAACACCATATATTTT | CASSPSFADRARNTIYF
TRBJ2-5 | 17 | TRBV5-5 | NA | NA | TGTGCCAGCAGCTTGGGTGGCAGGGCCGGTGGCGTAGAGACCCAGTACTTC | CASSLGGRAGGVETQYF
TRBJ2-1 | 16 | TRBV4-3 | NA | NA | TGCGCCAGCAGCCAAGCCATGGACATCTCCTACAATGAGCAGTTCTTC | CASSQAMDISYNEQFF
TRBJ1-1 | 13 | TRBV3-1/TRBV3-2 | NA | NA | TGTGCCAGCAGCCCGTCAGGGGTGGTCGCAGCTTTCTTT | CASSPSGVVAAFF
TRBJ1-2 | 13 | TRBV3-1/TRBV3-2 | NA | NA | TGTGCCAGCAGCCAAGGTCCGACGGGGGGCTACACCTTC | CASSQGPTGGYTF
TRBJ2-1 | 15 | TRBV11-2 | NA | NA | TGTGCCAGCAGCCCTTCGTGGGGGGGCCGAAATGAGCAGTTCTTC | CASSPSWGGRNEQFF
TRBJ2-4 | 16 | TRBV4-2 | TRBD2 | once | TGTGCCAGCAGCCAAGATCTGGGACTAGCGGGGGGTATTAGGTACTTC | CASSQDLGLAGGIRYF
TRBJ1-5 | 11 | TRBV28 | NA | NA | TGTGCCAGCAGTTCGGATCAGCCCCAGCATTTT | CASSSDQPQHF
TRBJ1-3 | 17 | TRBV6-8 | NA | NA | TGTGCCAGCAGTTACCAGAGCGACAGGCTCGCCCGAAACACCATATATTTT | CASSYQSDRLARNTIYF